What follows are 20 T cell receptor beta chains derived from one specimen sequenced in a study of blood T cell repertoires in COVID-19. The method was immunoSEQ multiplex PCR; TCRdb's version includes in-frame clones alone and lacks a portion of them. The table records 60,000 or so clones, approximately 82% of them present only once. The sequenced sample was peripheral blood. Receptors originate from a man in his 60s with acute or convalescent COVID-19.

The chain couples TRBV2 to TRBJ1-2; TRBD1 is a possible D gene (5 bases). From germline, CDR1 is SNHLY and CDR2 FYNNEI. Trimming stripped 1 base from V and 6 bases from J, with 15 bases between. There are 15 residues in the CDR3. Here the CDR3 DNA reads TGTGCCAGCAGTGAAGGGGGGACTGGACGTAATGGCTACACCTTC. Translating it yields CASSEGGTGRNGYTF.

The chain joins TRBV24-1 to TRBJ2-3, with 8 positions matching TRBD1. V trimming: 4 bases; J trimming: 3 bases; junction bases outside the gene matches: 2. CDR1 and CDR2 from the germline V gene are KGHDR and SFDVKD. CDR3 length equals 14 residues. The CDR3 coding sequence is TGTGCCACCAGTGAGACAGGGGCGACAGATACGCAGTATTTT. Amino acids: CATSETGATDTQYF.

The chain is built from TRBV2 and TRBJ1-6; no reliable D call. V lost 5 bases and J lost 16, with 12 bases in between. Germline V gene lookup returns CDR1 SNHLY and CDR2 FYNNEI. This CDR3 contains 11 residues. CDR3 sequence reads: CASSPQYELHF. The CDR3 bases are TGTGCCAGCAGTCCCCAATATGAGCTCCACTTT.

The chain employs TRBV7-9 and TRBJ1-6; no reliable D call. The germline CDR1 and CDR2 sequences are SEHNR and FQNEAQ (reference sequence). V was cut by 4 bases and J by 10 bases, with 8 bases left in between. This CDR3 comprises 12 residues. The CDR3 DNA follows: TGTGCCAGCAGCTCGGGAGGGTCACCCCTCCACTTT. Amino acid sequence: CASSSGGSPLHF.

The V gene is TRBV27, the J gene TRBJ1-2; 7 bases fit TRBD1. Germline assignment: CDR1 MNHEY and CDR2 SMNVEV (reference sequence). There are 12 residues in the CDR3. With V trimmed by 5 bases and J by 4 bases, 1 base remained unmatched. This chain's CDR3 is CASSDRAYGYTF. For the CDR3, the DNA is TGTGCCAGCAGTGACAGGGCCTATGGCTACACCTTC.

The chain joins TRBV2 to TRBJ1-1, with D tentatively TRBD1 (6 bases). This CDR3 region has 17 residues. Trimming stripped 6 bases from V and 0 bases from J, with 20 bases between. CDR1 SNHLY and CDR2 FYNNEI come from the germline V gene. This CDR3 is CASSTGSPLYLNTEAFF. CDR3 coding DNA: TGTGCCAGCAGCACAGGGAGCCCCCTTTATTTGAACACTGAAGCTTTCTTT. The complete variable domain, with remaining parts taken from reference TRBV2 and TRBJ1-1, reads EPEVTQTPSHQVTQMGQEVILRCVPISNHLYFYWYRQILGQKVEFLVSFYNNEISEKSEIFDDQFSVERPDGSNFTLKIRSTKLEDSAMYFCASSTGSPLYLNTEAFFGQGTRLTVV.

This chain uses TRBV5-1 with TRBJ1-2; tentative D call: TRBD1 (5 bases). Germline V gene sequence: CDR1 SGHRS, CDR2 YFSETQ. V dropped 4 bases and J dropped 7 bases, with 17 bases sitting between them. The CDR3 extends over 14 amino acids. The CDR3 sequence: CASSPDSTLGGYTF. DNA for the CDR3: TGCGCCAGCAGCCCCGACAGTACCTTGGGTGGCTACACCTTC.

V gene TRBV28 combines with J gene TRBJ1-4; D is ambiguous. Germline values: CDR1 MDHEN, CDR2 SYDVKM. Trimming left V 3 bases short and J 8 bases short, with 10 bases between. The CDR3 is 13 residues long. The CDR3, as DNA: TGTGCCAGCAGTTTTGGTGTAGAGGAAAAACTGTTTTTT. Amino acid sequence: CASSFGVEEKLFF.

CDR3 coding DNA: TGTGCCAGCAGCAAAGACAAAACCGGGGAGCTGTTTTTT. Its protein is CASSKDKTGELFF. This rearrangement joins TRBV21-1 to TRBJ2-2; the DNA was not used to check the table's D call, TRBD1. TRBV21-1 has pseudogene status. This CDR3 is built from 13 residues.

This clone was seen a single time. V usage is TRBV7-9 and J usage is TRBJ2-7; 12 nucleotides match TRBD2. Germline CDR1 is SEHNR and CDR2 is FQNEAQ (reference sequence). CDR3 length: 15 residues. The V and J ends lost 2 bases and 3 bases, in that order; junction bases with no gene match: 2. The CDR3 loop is CASSLLAGGDYEQYF. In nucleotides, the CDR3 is TGTGCCAGCAGCTTACTAGCGGGGGGGGACTACGAGCAGTACTTC.

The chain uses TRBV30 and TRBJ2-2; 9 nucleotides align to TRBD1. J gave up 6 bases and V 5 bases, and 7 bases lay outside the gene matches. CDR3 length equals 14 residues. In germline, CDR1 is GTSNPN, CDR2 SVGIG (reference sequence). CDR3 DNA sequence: TGTGCCTGGGGAGGACAGGGGTTTGCCGGGGAGCTGTTTTTT. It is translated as CAWGGQGFAGELFF.

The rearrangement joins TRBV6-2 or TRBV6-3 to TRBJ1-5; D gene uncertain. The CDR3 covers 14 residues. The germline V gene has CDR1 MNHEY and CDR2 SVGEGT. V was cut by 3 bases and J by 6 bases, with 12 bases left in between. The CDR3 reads CASSYNGFSQPQHF. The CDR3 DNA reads TGTGCCAGCAGTTATAACGGGTTCTCTCAGCCCCAGCATTTT.

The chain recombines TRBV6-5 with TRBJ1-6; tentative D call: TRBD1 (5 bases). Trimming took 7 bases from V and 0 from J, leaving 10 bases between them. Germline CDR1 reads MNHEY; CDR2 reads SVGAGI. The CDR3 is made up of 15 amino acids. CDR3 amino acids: CASIGGSSYNSPLHF. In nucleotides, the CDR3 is TGTGCCAGCATCGGGGGAAGCTCCTATAATTCACCCCTCCACTTT.

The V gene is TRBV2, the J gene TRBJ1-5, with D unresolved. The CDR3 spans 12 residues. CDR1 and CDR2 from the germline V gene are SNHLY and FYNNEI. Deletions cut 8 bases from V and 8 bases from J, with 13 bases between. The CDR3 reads CASRLREEPQHF. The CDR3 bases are TGTGCCAGCCGCCTCCGGGAGGAGCCCCAGCATTTT.

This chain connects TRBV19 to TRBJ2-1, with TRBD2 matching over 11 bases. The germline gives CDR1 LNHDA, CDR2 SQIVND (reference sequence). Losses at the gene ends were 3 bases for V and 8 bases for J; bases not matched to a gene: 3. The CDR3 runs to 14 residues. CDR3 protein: CASSMTSGVDEQFF. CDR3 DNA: TGTGCCAGTAGTATGACTAGCGGGGTCGATGAGCAGTTCTTC.

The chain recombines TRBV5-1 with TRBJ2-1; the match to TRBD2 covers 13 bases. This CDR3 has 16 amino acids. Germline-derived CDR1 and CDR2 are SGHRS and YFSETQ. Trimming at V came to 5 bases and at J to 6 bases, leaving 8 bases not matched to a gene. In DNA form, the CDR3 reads TGCGCCAGCAGAGAACAACTAGCGGGGGGGTCCAATGAGCAGTTCTTC. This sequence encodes CASREQLAGGSNEQFF. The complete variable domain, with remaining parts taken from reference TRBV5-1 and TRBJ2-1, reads KAGVTQTPRYLIKTRGQQVTLSCSPISGHRSVSWYQQTPGQGLQFLFEYFSETQRNKGNFPGRFSGRQFSNSRSEMNVSTLELGDSALYLCASREQLAGGSNEQFFGPGTRLTVL.

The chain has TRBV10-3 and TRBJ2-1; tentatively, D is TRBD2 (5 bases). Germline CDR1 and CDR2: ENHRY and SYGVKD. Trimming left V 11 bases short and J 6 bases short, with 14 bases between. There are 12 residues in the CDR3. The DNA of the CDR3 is TGTGCCGTGTCTGAGGGCGGCAATGAGCAGTTCTTC. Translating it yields CAVSEGGNEQFF.

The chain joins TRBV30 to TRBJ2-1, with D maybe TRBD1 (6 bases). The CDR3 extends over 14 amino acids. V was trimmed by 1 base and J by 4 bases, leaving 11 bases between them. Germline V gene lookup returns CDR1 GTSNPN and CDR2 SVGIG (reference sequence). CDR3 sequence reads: CAWSDRDTYNEQFF. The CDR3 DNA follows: TGTGCCTGGAGTGATAGGGACACTTACAATGAGCAGTTCTTC.

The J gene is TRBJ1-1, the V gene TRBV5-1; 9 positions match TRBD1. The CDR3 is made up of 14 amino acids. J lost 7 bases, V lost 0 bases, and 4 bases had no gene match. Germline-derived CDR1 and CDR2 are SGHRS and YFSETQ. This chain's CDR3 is CASSLGGTGLEAFF. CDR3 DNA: TGCGCCAGCAGCTTGGGCGGGACAGGGCTTGAAGCTTTCTTT.

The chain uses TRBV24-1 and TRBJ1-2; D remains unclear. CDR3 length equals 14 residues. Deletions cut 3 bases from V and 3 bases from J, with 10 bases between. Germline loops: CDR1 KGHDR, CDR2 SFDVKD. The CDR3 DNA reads TGTGCCACCAGTGATCTCAGTCTTGACTATGGCTACACCTTC. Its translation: CATSDLSLDYGYTF.